The sequence of this TCR beta chain was determined in a study of blood T cell repertoires in COVID-19. The wider study: The samples span acute and convalescent COVID-19 from the United States, Italy and Spain. From T cells, B-cell-depleted T cells, or PBMCs came the material, which was cDNA or gDNA.

Authors' analysis steps: Reference gene primer amplification gave estimated nucleated cell counts. Here immunoSEQ multiplex PCR was the method, and the copy in TCRdb shows in-frame clones only, minus some. V and J calls plus clone size are reproduced from that table; the DNA served to infer D and trimming. The table lists approximately 280,000 clones, approximately 85% of them singletons. This clone has just one count. Distinct nucleotide sequences in the sample also encode this CDR3. Per germline, CDR1 GTSNPN and CDR2 SVGIG (reference sequence). CDR3 length equals 14 residues. V trimming: 0 bases; J trimming: 4 bases; junction bases outside the gene matches: 3.

Sequencing was performed on peripheral blood. The sequence came from a man between 45 and 60 years old with active or convalescent COVID-19. The chain combines TRBV30 with TRBJ1-1; TRBD1 matches 9 bases. The CDR3: CAWSVGTGSTEAFF. For the CDR3, the DNA is TGTGCCTGGAGTGTTGGGACAGGGAGCACTGAAGCTTTCTTT.